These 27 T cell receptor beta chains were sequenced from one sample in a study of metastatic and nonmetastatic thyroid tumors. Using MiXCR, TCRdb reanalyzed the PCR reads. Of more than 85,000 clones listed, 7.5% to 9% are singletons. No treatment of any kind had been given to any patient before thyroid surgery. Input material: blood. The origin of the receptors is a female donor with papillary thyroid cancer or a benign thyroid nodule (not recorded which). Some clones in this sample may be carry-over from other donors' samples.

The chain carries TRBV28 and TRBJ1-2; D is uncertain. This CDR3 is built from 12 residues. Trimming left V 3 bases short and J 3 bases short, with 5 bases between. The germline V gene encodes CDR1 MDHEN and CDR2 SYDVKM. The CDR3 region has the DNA TGTGCCAGCAGTTTTCGCGACTATGGCTACACCTTC. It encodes CASSFRDYGYTF.

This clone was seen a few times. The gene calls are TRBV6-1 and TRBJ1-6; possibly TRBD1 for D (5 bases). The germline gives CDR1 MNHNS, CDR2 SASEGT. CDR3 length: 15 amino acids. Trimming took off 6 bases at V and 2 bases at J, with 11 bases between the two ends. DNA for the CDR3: TGTGCCAGCAGGGCCCAGGGAGCCTATAATTCACCCCTCCACTTT. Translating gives CASRAQGAYNSPLHF.

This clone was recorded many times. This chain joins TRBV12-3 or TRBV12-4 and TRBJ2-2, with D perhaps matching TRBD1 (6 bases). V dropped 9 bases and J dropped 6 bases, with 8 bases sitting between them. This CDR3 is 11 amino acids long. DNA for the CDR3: TGTGCCAGTCGGACAGCCGGGGAGCTGTTTTTT. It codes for CASRTAGELFF.

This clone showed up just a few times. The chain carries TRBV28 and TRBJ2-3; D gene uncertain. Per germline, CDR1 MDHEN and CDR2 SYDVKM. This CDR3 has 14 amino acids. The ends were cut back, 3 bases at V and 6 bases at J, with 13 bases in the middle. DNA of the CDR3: TGTGCCAGCAGTTTTGTGGTTAGCTGTGATACGCAGTATTTT. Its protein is CASSFVVSCDTQYF.

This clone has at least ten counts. The CDR3 here is CASSLPRIGYTF. In DNA form, the CDR3 reads TGTGCCAGCAGTTTACCCCGGATCGGCTACACCTTC. The V and J genes are TRBV28 and TRBJ1-2; D is unclear. V lost 2 bases and J 8 bases, leaving 9 bases between the germline ends. The CDR3 contains 12 residues. In germline, CDR1 is MDHEN, CDR2 SYDVKM.

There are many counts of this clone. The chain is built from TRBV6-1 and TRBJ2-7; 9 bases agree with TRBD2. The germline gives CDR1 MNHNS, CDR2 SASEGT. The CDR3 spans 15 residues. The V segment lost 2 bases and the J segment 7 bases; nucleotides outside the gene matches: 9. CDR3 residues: CASSENSGGPGEQYF. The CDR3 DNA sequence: TGTGCCAGCAGTGAAAATAGCGGGGGCCCGGGGGAGCAGTACTTC.

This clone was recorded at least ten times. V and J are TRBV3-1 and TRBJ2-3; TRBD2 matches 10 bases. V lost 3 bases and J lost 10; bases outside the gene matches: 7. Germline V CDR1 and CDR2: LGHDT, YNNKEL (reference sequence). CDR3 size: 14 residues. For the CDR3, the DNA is TGTGCCAGCAGCCATGATATTAGCGGGGGGCCGCAGTATTTT. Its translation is CASSHDISGGPQYF.

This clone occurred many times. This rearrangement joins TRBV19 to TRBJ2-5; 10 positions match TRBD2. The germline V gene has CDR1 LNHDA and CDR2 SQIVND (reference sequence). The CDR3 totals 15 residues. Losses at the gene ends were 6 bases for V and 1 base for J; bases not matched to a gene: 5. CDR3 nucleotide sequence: TGTGCCAGTAGGATTAGCGGGGGGCTCCAAGAGACCCAGTACTTC. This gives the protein CASRISGGLQETQYF.

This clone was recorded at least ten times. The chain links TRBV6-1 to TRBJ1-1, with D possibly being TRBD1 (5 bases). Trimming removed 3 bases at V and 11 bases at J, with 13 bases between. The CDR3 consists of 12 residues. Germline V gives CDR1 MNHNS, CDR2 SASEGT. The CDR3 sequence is CASSDRGGLAFF. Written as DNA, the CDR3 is TGTGCCAGCAGTGATAGGGGCGGGTTGGCTTTCTTT.

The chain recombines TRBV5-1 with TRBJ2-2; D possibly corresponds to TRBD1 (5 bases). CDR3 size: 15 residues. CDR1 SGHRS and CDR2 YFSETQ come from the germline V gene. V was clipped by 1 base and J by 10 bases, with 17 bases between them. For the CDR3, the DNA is TGCGCCAGCAGCTTGCAGGGCAGCCAGCGAGAGGAGCTGTTTTTT. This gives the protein CASSLQGSQREELFF.

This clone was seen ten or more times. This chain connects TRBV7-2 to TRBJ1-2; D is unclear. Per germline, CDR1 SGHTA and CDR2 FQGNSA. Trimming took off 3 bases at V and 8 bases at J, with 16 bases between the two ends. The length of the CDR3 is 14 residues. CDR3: CASSLNVAVGGYTF. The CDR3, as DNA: TGTGCCAGCAGCTTGAATGTAGCCGTCGGGGGCTACACCTTC. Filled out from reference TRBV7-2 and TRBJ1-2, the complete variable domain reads GAGVSQSPSNKVTEKGKDVELRCDPISGHTALYWYRQSLGQGLEFLIYFQGNSAPDKSGLPSDRFSAERTGGSVSTLTIQRTQQEDSAVYLCASSLNVAVGGYTFGSGTRLTVV.

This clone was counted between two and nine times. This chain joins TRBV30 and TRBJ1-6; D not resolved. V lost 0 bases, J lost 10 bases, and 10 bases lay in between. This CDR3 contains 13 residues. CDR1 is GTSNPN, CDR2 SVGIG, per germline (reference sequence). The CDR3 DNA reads TGTGCCTGGAGTGTACAAGCCCCCTCACCCCTCCACTTT. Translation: CAWSVQAPSPLHF.

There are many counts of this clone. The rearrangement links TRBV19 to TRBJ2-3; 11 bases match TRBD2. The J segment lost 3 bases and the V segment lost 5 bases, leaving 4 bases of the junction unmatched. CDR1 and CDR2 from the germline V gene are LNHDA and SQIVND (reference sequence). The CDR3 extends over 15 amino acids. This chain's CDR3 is CASSSSGGPTDTQYF. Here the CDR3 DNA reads TGTGCCAGTAGTTCTAGCGGGGGGCCTACAGATACGCAGTATTTT. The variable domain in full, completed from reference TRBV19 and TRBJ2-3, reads DGGITQSPKYLFRKEGQNVTLSCEQNLNHDAMYWYRQDPGQGLRLIYYSQIVNDFQKGDIAEGYSVSREKKESFPLTVTSAQKNPTAFYLCASSSSGGPTDTQYFGPGTRLTVL.

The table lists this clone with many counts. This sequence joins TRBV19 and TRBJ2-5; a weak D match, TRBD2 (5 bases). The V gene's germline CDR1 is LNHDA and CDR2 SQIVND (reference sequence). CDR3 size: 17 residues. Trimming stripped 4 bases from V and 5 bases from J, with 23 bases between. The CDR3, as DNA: TGTGCCAGTAGTACCCCCCGATCGGGGTTGGTGGAGGAGACCCAGTACTTC. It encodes CASSTPRSGLVEETQYF.

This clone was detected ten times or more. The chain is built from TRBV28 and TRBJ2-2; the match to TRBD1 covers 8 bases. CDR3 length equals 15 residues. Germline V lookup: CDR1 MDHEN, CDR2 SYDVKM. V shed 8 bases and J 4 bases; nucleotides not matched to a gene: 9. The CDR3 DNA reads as TGTGCCAGCCTCGGACAGGGCGGTGGCACCGGGGAGCTGTTTTTT. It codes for CASLGQGGGTGELFF.

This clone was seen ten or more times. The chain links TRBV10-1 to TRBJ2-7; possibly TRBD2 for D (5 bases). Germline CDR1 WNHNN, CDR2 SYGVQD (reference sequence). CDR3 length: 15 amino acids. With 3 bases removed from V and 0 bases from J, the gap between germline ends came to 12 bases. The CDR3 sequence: CASSDRVGVSYEQYF. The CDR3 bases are TGCGCCAGCAGTGATAGAGTCGGGGTCTCCTACGAGCAGTACTTC.

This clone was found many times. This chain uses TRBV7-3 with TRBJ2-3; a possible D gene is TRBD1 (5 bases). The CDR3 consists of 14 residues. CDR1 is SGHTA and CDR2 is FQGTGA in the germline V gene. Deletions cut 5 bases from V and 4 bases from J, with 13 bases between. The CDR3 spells CASSPRQPADTQYF. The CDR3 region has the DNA TGTGCCAGCAGCCCCCGACAGCCGGCAGATACGCAGTATTTT.

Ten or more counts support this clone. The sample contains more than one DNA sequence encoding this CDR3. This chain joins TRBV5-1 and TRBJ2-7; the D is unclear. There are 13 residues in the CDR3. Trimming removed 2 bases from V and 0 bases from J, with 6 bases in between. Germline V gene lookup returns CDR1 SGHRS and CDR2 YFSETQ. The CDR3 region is CASSFGSSYEQYF. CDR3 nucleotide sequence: TGCGCCAGCAGCTTTGGCAGCTCCTACGAGCAGTACTTC. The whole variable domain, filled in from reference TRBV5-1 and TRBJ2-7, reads KAGVTQTPRYLIKTRGQQVTLSCSPISGHRSVSWYQQTPGQGLQFLFEYFSETQRNKGNFPGRFSGRQFSNSRSEMNVSTLELGDSALYLCASSFGSSYEQYFGPGTRLTVT.

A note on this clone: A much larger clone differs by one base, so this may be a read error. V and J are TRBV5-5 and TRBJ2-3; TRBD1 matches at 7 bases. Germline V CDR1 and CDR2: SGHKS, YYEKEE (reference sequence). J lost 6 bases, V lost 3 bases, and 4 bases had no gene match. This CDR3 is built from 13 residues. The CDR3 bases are TGTGCCAGCAGCTCGGGACAGAGCGATACGCAGTATTTT. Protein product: CASSSGQSDTQYF.

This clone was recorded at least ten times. The CDR3 loop reads CASTLRQGGTEAFF. The CDR3 DNA follows: TGTGCCAGCACCCTAAGACAGGGGGGCACTGAAGCTTTCTTT. The chain joins TRBV12-3 or TRBV12-4 to TRBJ1-1; 9 nucleotides line up with TRBD1. CDR3 length: 14 amino acids. V was pared by 7 bases and J by 4 bases, with 7 bases of the junction left unmatched.

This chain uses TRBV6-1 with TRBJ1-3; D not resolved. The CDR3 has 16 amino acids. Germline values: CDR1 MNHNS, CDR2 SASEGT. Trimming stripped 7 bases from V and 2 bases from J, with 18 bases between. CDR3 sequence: CASKPQIGFTGNTIYF. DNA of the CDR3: TGTGCCAGCAAACCTCAGATAGGGTTTACTGGAAACACCATATATTTT.

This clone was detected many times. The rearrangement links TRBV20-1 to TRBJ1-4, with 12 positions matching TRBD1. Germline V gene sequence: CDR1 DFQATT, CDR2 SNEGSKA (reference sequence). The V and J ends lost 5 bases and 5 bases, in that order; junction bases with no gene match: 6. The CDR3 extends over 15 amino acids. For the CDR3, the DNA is TGCAGTGCTTCCGGGACAGGGGGCCTCAATGAAAAACTGTTTTTT. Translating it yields CSASGTGGLNEKLFF.

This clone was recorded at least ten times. CDR3 amino acids: CASSAGGATDTQYF. CDR3 sequence (DNA): TGTGCCAGCAGCGCCGGGGGGGCGACAGATACGCAGTATTTT. This rearrangement joins TRBV9 to TRBJ2-3, with TRBD2 identical over 8 bases. CDR3 size: 14 residues. Germline V gives CDR1 SGDLS, CDR2 YYNGEE. With 3 bases clipped from V and 3 bases from J, the junction kept 3 bases outside the gene matches.

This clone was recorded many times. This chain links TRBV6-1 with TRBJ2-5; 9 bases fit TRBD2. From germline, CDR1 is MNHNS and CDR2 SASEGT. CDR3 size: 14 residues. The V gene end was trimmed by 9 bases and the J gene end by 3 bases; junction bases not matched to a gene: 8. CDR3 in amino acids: CASGGAGGKETQYF. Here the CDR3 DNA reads TGTGCCAGTGGGGGAGCGGGGGGAAAAGAGACCCAGTACTTC.

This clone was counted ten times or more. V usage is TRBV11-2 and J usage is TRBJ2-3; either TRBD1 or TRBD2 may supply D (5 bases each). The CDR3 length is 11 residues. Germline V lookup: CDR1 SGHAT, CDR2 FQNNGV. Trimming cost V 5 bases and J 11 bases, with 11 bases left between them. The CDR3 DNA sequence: TGTGCCAGCAGCCGGGGCCCCTGGCAGTATTTT. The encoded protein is CASSRGPWQYF.

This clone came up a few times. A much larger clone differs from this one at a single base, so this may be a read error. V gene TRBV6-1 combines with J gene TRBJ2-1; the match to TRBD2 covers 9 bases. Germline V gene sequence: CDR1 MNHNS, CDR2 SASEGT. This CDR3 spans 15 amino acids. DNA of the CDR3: TGTGCCAGCAGTGACGGGACTAGCTGGGACAATGGGCAGTTCTTC. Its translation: CASSDGTSWDNGQFF.

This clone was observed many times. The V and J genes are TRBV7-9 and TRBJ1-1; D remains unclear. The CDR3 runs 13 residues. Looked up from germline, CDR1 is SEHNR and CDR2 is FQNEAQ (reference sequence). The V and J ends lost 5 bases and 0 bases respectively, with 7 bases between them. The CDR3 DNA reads TGTGCCAGCAGCGCTGGAGTGAACACTGAAGCTTTCTTT. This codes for CASSAGVNTEAFF.